Presented here are 13 T cell receptor beta chains from one specimen sequenced in a study of low-dose radiotherapy and immunotherapy resistance in tumors (dated by TCRdb to 2021 to 2024). According to the study, the label for this sample's time point signals: after trial treatment. The treatment or condition label, read with the paper, signifies: LDRT plus nivolumab, ipilimumab, low-dose cyclophosphamide and aspirin (RACIN trial). TCRdb lists the instrument as Illumina HiSeq 2500. First-strand cDNA was synthesized using Superscript III and a set of TRAV- and TRBV-specific primers, so that both TCRalpha and TCRbeta chains were covered. TCRs were amplified for 15 to 20 PCR cycles with Phusion, using a constant-region primer paired with the adapter attached to the V primers. TCRdb trimmed public reads at Q25 via fastp, called clones via MiXCR and kept in-frame beta chains. Every distinct CDR3 protein forms one entry, paired with its most common genes and DNA. The sample profile shows under 90,000 distinct CDR3 sequences; around a sixth of them were found once. The top ten clonotypes cover roughly 1.5% of the sample.

This specimen consisted of PBMCs, obtained after low-dose radiotherapy plus immunotherapy. The receptors were sampled from a male donor with prostate cancer.

This clonotype came up a few times. This may be a read error: a much more frequent sequence differs by one nucleotide. The chain joins TRBV6-2 or TRBV6-3 to TRBJ2-5; unclear D gene. The CDR3 has 14 residues. Deletions cut 6 bases from V and 2 bases from J, with 13 bases between. Germline loops: CDR1 MNHEY, CDR2 SVGEGT. The CDR3 sequence: CASSLNEVQETQYF. In DNA form, the CDR3 reads TGTGCCAGCAGCTTGAACGAGGTACAAGAGACCCAGTACTTC.

The V and J genes are TRBV6-2 or TRBV6-3 and TRBJ2-7, with 7 bases identical to TRBD2. This CDR3 is built from 13 residues. CDR1 MNHEY and CDR2 SVGEGT come from the germline V gene. Germline trimming cut 5 bases from V and 6 bases from J; bases unmatched to any gene: 7. CDR3 DNA: TGTGCCAGCAGTGACTACGGACTAGTCGAGCAGTACTTC. Its protein product is CASSDYGLVEQYF.

This clonotype was observed at least ten times. This chain links TRBV12-3 or TRBV12-4 with TRBJ1-5; a weak D match, TRBD1 (5 bases). This CDR3 is built from 15 residues. V was pared by 6 bases and J by 7 bases, with 19 bases between. The CDR3 loop reads CASSPYVGLEQPQHF. CDR3 DNA sequence: TGTGCCAGCAGCCCCTATGTGGGGCTGGAGCAGCCCCAGCATTTT.

The sample holds many counts of this clonotype. This chain connects TRBV7-2 to TRBJ2-1, with D hard to call. The germline V and J ends were trimmed by 5 bases and 5 bases, with 13 bases remaining between them. CDR3 size: 14 residues. Germline V CDR1 and CDR2: SGHTA, FQGNSA. The DNA for the CDR3 is TGTGCCAGCAGCCTCTACACCCCAAACAATGAGCAGTTCTTC. The encoded protein is CASSLYTPNNEQFF. The full variable domain, rest sourced from reference TRBV7-2 and TRBJ2-1, is GAGVSQSPSNKVTEKGKDVELRCDPISGHTALYWYRQSLGQGLEFLIYFQGNSAPDKSGLPSDRFSAERTGGSVSTLTIQRTQQEDSAVYLCASSLYTPNNEQFFGPGTRLTVL.

Regarding this clonotype: Possible read error: a much larger clone is one base away. The chain employs TRBV6-2 or TRBV6-3 and TRBJ2-1; tentative D call: TRBD2 (6 bases). This CDR3 spans 14 amino acids. CDR1 is MNHEY and CDR2 is SVGEGT in the germline V gene. V gave up 2 bases and J gave up 4 bases, with 9 bases separating them. CDR3 region: CASSYRDSYNEQFF. The CDR3, as DNA: TGTGCCAGCAGTTACCGGGACTCTTACAATGAGCAGTTCTTC.

This clonotype was seen at least ten times. The chain joins TRBV6-2 or TRBV6-3 to TRBJ2-2; D is uncertain. The CDR3 spans 14 residues. Looked up from germline, CDR1 is MNHEY and CDR2 is SVGEGT. With 3 bases removed from V and 1 base from J, the gap between germline ends came to 6 bases. The CDR3 sequence is CASSYVRNTGELFF. For the CDR3, the DNA is TGTGCCAGCAGTTATGTAAGGAACACCGGGGAGCTGTTTTTT.

This clonotype was found a few times. The DNA is omitted, as the CDR3 cannot be located on it reliably, and the CDR3 follows TCRdb's listing. The rearrangement joins TRBV3-1 to TRBJ2-2; the table gives TRBD2 as D, unverified against the DNA. Germline V gene sequence: CDR1 LGHDT, CDR2 YNNKEL (reference sequence). The CDR3 is 18 amino acids in total, end residues counted. CDR3 sequence: CASSQDIKRRRTPGSCFF.

This chain joins TRBV6-2 or TRBV6-3 and TRBJ2-7; 12 nucleotides align to TRBD1. Germline lookup yields CDR1 MNHEY and CDR2 SVGEGT. This CDR3 has 15 amino acids. J gave up 6 bases and V 7 bases, and 10 bases lay outside the gene matches. The CDR3 here is CASNPGTGGFGEQYF. The CDR3 nucleotides read TGTGCCAGCAACCCCGGGACAGGGGGCTTCGGCGAGCAGTACTTC.

This clonotype was detected ten times or more. This chain links TRBV24-1 with TRBJ2-2, with 8 bases aligning to TRBD1. Germline V CDR1 and CDR2: KGHDR, SFDVKD. The CDR3 is 13 residues long. V was pared by 10 bases and J by 4 bases, with 4 bases of the junction left unmatched. The CDR3 DNA reads as TGTGCCACTGACAGGGGAGGCACCGGGGAGCTGTTTTTT. Residues: CATDRGGTGELFF.

V gene TRBV20-1 combines with J gene TRBJ2-2; D is possibly TRBD1 (6 bases). Germline V gives CDR1 DFQATT, CDR2 SNEGSKA (reference sequence). Trimming pared 7 bases from V and 4 bases from J, leaving 13 bases between. The CDR3 spans 13 residues. The CDR3 reads CSGFDRPTGELFF. CDR3 DNA: TGCAGTGGGTTTGACAGGCCCACCGGGGAGCTGTTTTTT.

This clonotype was recorded many times. The rearrangement links TRBV3-1 to TRBJ1-1; 7 positions agree with TRBD1. There are 14 residues in the CDR3. Trimming took 4 bases from V and 4 from J; bases not matched to a gene: 6. Germline V gene lookup returns CDR1 LGHDT and CDR2 YNNKEL (reference sequence). The DNA for the CDR3 is TGTGCCAGCAGCCGACAGGGTGGTATCACTGAAGCTTTCTTT. Amino acid sequence: CASSRQGGITEAFF.

The sample holds many counts of this clonotype. The rearrangement joins TRBV11-2 to TRBJ2-3, with 7 bases matching TRBD1. The CDR3 extends over 15 amino acids. J was trimmed by 1 base and V by 2 bases; bases with no gene match: 3. CDR1 and CDR2 from the germline V gene are SGHAT and FQNNGV. This chain's CDR3 is CASSLTGARTDTQYF. In nucleotides, the CDR3 is TGTGCCAGCAGCTTAACAGGGGCCCGCACAGATACGCAGTATTTT. The full variable domain, rest sourced from reference TRBV11-2 and TRBJ2-3, is EAGVAQSPRYKIIEKRQSVAFWCNPISGHATLYWYQQILGQGPKLLIQFQNNGVVDDSQLPKDRFSAERLKGVDSTLKIQPAKLEDSAVYLCASSLTGARTDTQYFGPGTRLTVL.

The CDR3 spells CASSPGGVVSYEQYF. CDR3 bases: TGCGCCAGCAGCCCAGGGGGGGTCGTTTCCTACGAGCAGTACTTC. J is TRBJ2-7 and V is TRBV4-1, with D perhaps TRBD1 or TRBD2 (7 bases each). Germline V CDR1 and CDR2: MGHRA, YSYEKL. Trimming shortened V by 4 bases and J by 1 base, and 14 bases separated the two germline ends. CDR3 size: 15 residues.